This T cell receptor (beta chain) stems from a study of metastatic and nonmetastatic thyroid tumors. Study conclusions and caveats: Benign nodules were reported to have significantly lower TCR beta diversity than malignant thyroid tumors, in blood and tumor.

V dropped 5 bases and J dropped 0; count of bases not matched to a gene: 7. The CDR3 spans 16 residues. Per germline, CDR1 DFQATT and CDR2 SNEGSKA (reference sequence). Through MiXCR, TCRdb re-clonotyped the PCR reads. The sample consists of 11,000 to 15,000 clones, under 25% of them appearing once. In the case of this clone: Its specificity is not known.

Among the patients, none had received any treatment before thyroid surgery. Sequencing input: blood. The V gene is TRBV20-1, the J gene TRBJ2-3, with TRBD2 matching over 11 bases. The receptor's source is a female donor with papillary thyroid cancer or a benign thyroid nodule (not recorded which). Some clones in this sample may be carry-over from other donors' samples. For the CDR3, the DNA is TGCAGTGCTCGAAAATCTAGCGGGGGGAGCACAGATACGCAGTATTTT. Amino acid sequence: CSARKSSGGSTDTQYF.